Detailed here is one T cell receptor beta chain. Its target is unknown. These data belong to a study of cytomegalovirus exposure and HLA in healthy donors. Whole-study findings and limits: Reports showed the classifier diagnosing cytomegalovirus status with high specificity and sensitivity.

Germline V gene lookup returns CDR1 SGHAT and CDR2 FQNNGV. This CDR3 contains 16 residues. V was pared by 5 bases and J by 7 bases, with 18 bases between. This PCR relied on a set of 60 Vbeta primers and 13 Jbeta primers. Sequenced by immunoSEQ multiplex PCR; TCRdb stores in-frame clones only, minus some. The sample shows some 110,000 clones, and approximately 6.8% sits with its ten largest clones. The TCR comes from a man aged 35 to 55 in good health and CMV-seropositive. The rearrangement links TRBV11-2 to TRBJ1-6, with D possibly matching TRBD1 (6 bases). Source material: PBMCs. CDR3: CASSRVLGAVNSPLHF. CDR3 sequence (DNA): TGTGCCAGCAGCCGCGTATTGGGGGCTGTGAATTCACCCCTCCACTTT.